The next 25 T cell receptor beta chains were all read from a single sample in a study of T cell responses to AZD1222 COVID-19 vaccine. Sequencing was performed with immunoSEQ multiplex PCR; in TCRdb, only in-frame clones are kept and a portion is missing. The data hold approximately 46,000 clones, with 85% to 90% observed a single time. The specimen was peripheral blood, collected 28 days after the second AZD1222 dose. These receptors were taken from an adult who received the AZD1222 COVID-19 vaccine.

This chain uses TRBV5-1 with TRBJ1-2, with 11 bases matching TRBD1. CDR3 size: 18 residues. Trimming cost V 2 bases and J 2 bases; bases outside gene matches: 11. Germline V lookup: CDR1 SGHRS, CDR2 YFSETQ. CDR3 nucleotides: TGCGCCAGCAGCTTAGACGGGACAGGGGGATTATTAAACTATGGCTACACCTTC. This codes for CASSLDGTGGLLNYGYTF.

V and J are TRBV6-6 and TRBJ2-7; TRBD2 matches 9 bases. This CDR3 has 15 amino acids. V lost 4 bases, J lost 3 bases, and 7 bases stayed unmatched. Germline lookup yields CDR1 MNHNY and CDR2 SVGAGI (reference sequence). The CDR3 bases are TGTGCCAGCAGTTCCTCCGGGACTAGCTACTACGAGCAGTACTTC. Translated, it gives CASSSSGTSYYEQYF.

This rearrangement joins TRBV29-1 to TRBJ1-1, with a possible D match to TRBD1 (6 bases). Looked up from germline, CDR1 is SQVTM and CDR2 is ANQGSEA. V gave up 7 bases and J gave up 1 base, with 10 bases separating them. This CDR3 comprises 12 residues. The CDR3, as DNA: TGCAGCGCACAACAGGGGAACACTGAAGCTTTCTTT. Its translation is CSAQQGNTEAFF.

V and J are TRBV6-5 and TRBJ2-7, with TRBD2 matching over 8 bases. The CDR3 loop spans 15 amino acids. Germline assignment: CDR1 MNHEY and CDR2 SVGAGI. V lost 6 bases to trimming and J lost 3 bases; unmatched junction nucleotides: 10. CDR3 DNA: TGTGCCAGCAGCCCCCCTGGACTAGCAGTCTACGAGCAGTACTTC. It yields the protein CASSPPGLAVYEQYF.

V and J are TRBV7-2 and TRBJ2-1; D might be TRBD2 (6 bases). The CDR3 has 14 residues. Germline lookup yields CDR1 SGHTA and CDR2 FQGNSA. The ends were cut back, 2 bases at V and 10 bases at J, with 15 bases in the middle. The CDR3 region is CASSLNAWAGEQFF. The CDR3 DNA is TGTGCCAGCAGCTTAAATGCGTGGGCGGGGGAGCAGTTCTTC.

Points on this clone: Distinct nucleotide sequences in the sample also encode this CDR3. The rearrangement joins TRBV11-2 to TRBJ1-4; TRBD1 matches 9 bases. Trimming removed 5 bases from V and 8 bases from J; junction bases left unmatched: 6. The CDR3 extends over 14 amino acids. CDR1 and CDR2 (germline): SGHAT, FQNNGV. CDR3 sequence: CASSADRGGEKLFF. CDR3 sequence (DNA): TGTGCCAGCAGCGCGGACAGGGGTGGGGAAAAACTGTTTTTT.

The CDR3 nucleotides are TGTGCCAGCAGCCAGCCGGGACAGGGGGCGTTTGGCTACACCTTC. This encodes CASSQPGQGAFGYTF. The chain joins TRBV3-1 (or the pseudogene TRBV3-2) to TRBJ1-2; 12 bases agree with TRBD1. The CDR3 has 15 amino acids. V shed 3 bases and J 7 bases; nucleotides not matched to a gene: 6. Per germline, CDR1 LGHDT and CDR2 YNNKEL (reference sequence).

This clone showed up just once. V and J are TRBV28 and TRBJ2-5; D is ambiguous. Germline V lookup: CDR1 MDHEN, CDR2 SYDVKM. Trimming stripped 3 bases from V and 5 bases from J, with 16 bases between. The CDR3 is made up of 15 amino acids. This CDR3 reads CASSFSGWSGETQYF. In nucleotides, the CDR3 is TGTGCCAGCAGTTTTTCGGGCTGGAGTGGTGAGACCCAGTACTTC.

This rearrangement joins TRBV4-1 to TRBJ2-7; possible D gene TRBD2, 6 bases. V shed 0 bases and J shed 2 bases, with 11 bases lying between them. The CDR3 has 15 amino acids. CDR1 and CDR2 (germline): MGHRA, YSYEKL. This CDR3 reads CASSQDRGIPYEQYF. The CDR3 region has the DNA TGCGCCAGCAGCCAAGACCGGGGGATCCCCTACGAGCAGTACTTC.

This clone was found once. The chain has TRBV7-9 and TRBJ1-5; D unclear. The ends were cut back, 5 bases at V and 6 bases at J, with 17 bases in the middle. The germline V gene encodes CDR1 SEHNR and CDR2 FQNEAQ (reference sequence). The CDR3 loop spans 15 amino acids. In DNA form, the CDR3 reads TGTGCCAGCAGCCCCTCGAGCCTGGGAGGTCAGCCCCAGCATTTT. Translated, it gives CASSPSSLGGQPQHF.

J is TRBJ2-3 and V is TRBV30; the match to TRBD1 covers 10 bases. Trimming at V came to 8 bases and at J to 1 base, leaving 6 bases not matched to a gene. The CDR3 totals 14 residues. CDR1 GTSNPN and CDR2 SVGIG come from the germline V gene (reference sequence). This CDR3 is CAGRQGAGTDTQYF. DNA of the CDR3: TGTGCCGGACGACAGGGGGCCGGCACAGATACGCAGTATTTT. Together with reference TRBV30 and TRBJ2-3, the CDR3 gives the full variable domain: SQTIHQWPATLVQPVGSPLSLECTVEGTSNPNLYWYRQAAGRGLQLLFYSVGIGQISSEVPQNLSASRPQDRQFILSSKKLLLSDSGFYLCAGRQGAGTDTQYFGPGTRLTVL.

The V call is TRBV2, the J call TRBJ2-5; no definite D call. The CDR3 consists of 13 residues. Germline V gene data show CDR1 as SNHLY and CDR2 as FYNNEI. V was clipped by 5 bases and J by 7 bases, with 14 bases between them. CDR3 region: CASSFSTLGTQYF. As DNA, the CDR3 is TGTGCCAGCAGTTTCTCGACCTTGGGGACCCAGTACTTC.

This rearrangement joins TRBV29-1 to TRBJ1-1, with D unresolved. Trimming removed 5 bases from V and 0 bases from J, with 13 bases in between. The CDR3 runs 14 residues. Germline V lookup: CDR1 SQVTM, CDR2 ANQGSEA. The CDR3 is CSVHPMEMNTEAFF. The CDR3 DNA follows: TGCAGCGTTCACCCGATGGAAATGAACACTGAAGCTTTCTTT.

This rearrangement joins TRBV18 to TRBJ2-7, with 9 bases fitting TRBD1. The V and J ends lost 6 bases and 2 bases, in that order; junction bases with no gene match: 2. The CDR3 covers 13 residues. Germline V gene data show CDR1 as KGHSH and CDR2 as LQKENI. The CDR3 protein is CASSRTGAYEQYF. The CDR3 DNA is TGTGCCAGCTCCCGGACAGGGGCCTACGAGCAGTACTTC. Supplemented by reference TRBV18 and TRBJ2-7, the full variable domain reads NAGVMQNPRHLVRRRGQEARLRCSPMKGHSHVYWYRQLPEEGLKFMVYLQKENIIDESGMPKERFSAEFPKEGPSILRIQQVVRGDSAAYFCASSRTGAYEQYFGPGTRLTVT.

The chain is built from TRBV6-5 and TRBJ2-7; no clear D. Looked up from germline, CDR1 is MNHEY and CDR2 is SVGAGI. The CDR3 loop spans 16 amino acids. V gave up 2 bases and J gave up 4 bases, with 18 bases separating them. The DNA for the CDR3 is TGTGCCAGCAGTTACCCCACACATGGGGTAGGATACGAGCAGTACTTC. Translated: CASSYPTHGVGYEQYF.

V is TRBV28 and J is TRBJ1-4, with D unclear. Germline CDR1 reads MDHEN; CDR2 reads SYDVKM. The CDR3 has 15 residues. Trimming took 3 bases from V and 3 from J, leaving 11 bases between them. The CDR3 loop is CASSFLPVANEKLFF. In nucleotides, the CDR3 is TGTGCCAGCAGTTTCCTCCCAGTGGCTAATGAAAAACTGTTTTTT.

J is TRBJ1-3 and V is TRBV5-6; the D gene is possibly TRBD1 (5 bases). Germline lookup yields CDR1 SGHDT and CDR2 YYEEEE. The CDR3 is 16 residues long. V was trimmed by 4 bases and J by 4 bases, leaving 18 bases between them. The CDR3 spells CASSTEGEGLGNTIYF. CDR3 DNA: TGTGCCAGCAGCACTGAGGGCGAGGGGTTAGGAAACACCATATATTTT.

V is TRBV5-6 and J is TRBJ2-7, with D maybe TRBD2 (5 bases). Germline V gene sequence: CDR1 SGHDT, CDR2 YYEEEE. The CDR3 loop spans 13 amino acids. V was cut by 4 bases and J by 0 bases, with 8 bases left in between. The CDR3 coding sequence is TGTGCCAGCAGCCCCGGGATCTCCTACGAGCAGTACTTC. It translates to CASSPGISYEQYF.

CDR3 in amino acids: CSASKGLAYEQYF. The CDR3 DNA is TGCAGTGCTAGTAAAGGACTAGCCTACGAGCAGTACTTC. V usage is TRBV20-1 and J usage is TRBJ2-7, with TRBD2 identical over 7 bases. Germline V gene sequence: CDR1 DFQATT, CDR2 SNEGSKA (reference sequence). The CDR3 extends over 13 amino acids. With V trimmed by 3 bases and J by 2 bases, 4 bases remained unmatched.

V usage is TRBV3-1 (or the pseudogene TRBV3-2) and J usage is TRBJ2-3, with D maybe TRBD1 (6 bases). V was pared by 4 bases and J by 2 bases, with 13 bases between. The CDR3 runs 15 residues. CDR1 and CDR2 (germline): LGHDT, YNNKEL (reference sequence). This CDR3 reads CASSRVGGITDTQYF. The CDR3 DNA reads as TGTGCCAGCAGCCGAGTAGGGGGAATCACAGATACGCAGTATTTT.

The rearrangement links TRBV7-2 to TRBJ2-6, with TRBD1 matching 10 bases. The V gene end was trimmed by 4 bases and the J gene end by 4 bases; junction bases not matched to a gene: 4. Per the germline V gene, CDR1 is SGHTA and CDR2 is FQGNSA. The CDR3 length is 16 residues. CDR3 amino acids: CASSSTGGTGANVLTF. DNA of the CDR3: TGTGCCAGCAGCTCGACAGGGGGCACAGGGGCCAACGTCCTGACTTTC.

The chain carries TRBV28 and TRBJ2-5; 7 positions agree with TRBD1. The ends lost 5 bases at V and 2 bases at J; junction bases unmatched: 8. Germline-derived CDR1 and CDR2 are MDHEN and SYDVKM. The length of the CDR3 is 15 residues. CDR3 bases: TGTGCCAGCAGTCAAGACAGGGTACGTCAAGAGACCCAGTACTTC. Encoded protein: CASSQDRVRQETQYF.

This chain uses TRBV5-1 with TRBJ2-5; the D is unclear. This CDR3 comprises 18 residues. Germline CDR1 reads SGHRS; CDR2 reads YFSETQ. Trimming pared 1 base from V and 4 bases from J, leaving 23 bases between. CDR3 sequence: CASSLPWAEKVGRETQYF. CDR3 bases: TGCGCCAGCAGCTTGCCCTGGGCGGAGAAGGTGGGTCGAGAGACCCAGTACTTC.

This sequence joins TRBV7-8 and TRBJ2-4; possible D gene TRBD2, 5 bases. Between the trimmed V and J ends, which lost 4 bases and 9 bases, there was a span of 16 bases. The CDR3 contains 14 residues. Germline CDR1 is SGHVS and CDR2 is FQNEAQ. The CDR3 region has the DNA TGTGCCAGCAGCTCCACTCCACTAGAAACCATTCAGTACTTC. It yields the protein CASSSTPLETIQYF.

The CDR3 sequence: CASSQDLYQPQHF. In nucleotides, the CDR3 is TGCGCCAGCAGCCAAGATTTGTACCAGCCCCAGCATTTT. The chain links TRBV4-3 to TRBJ1-5; no clear D gene. The CDR3 loop spans 13 amino acids. V was pared by 0 bases and J by 7 bases, with 7 bases between. The germline V gene encodes CDR1 LGHNA and CDR2 YSLEER.